The 27 T cell receptor beta chains in this list originate from one sample, sequenced in a study of response to subunit inactivated influenza vaccine. TCRdb called the RT-PCR reads again in MiXCR, with one record for every CDR3 protein. The sample shows 500,000 to 600,000 distinct CDR3 sequences, approximately 7.1% of them seen only once. The specimen was PBMCs from blood, collected around 2 years after vaccination. The receptors here all came from a man between 45 and 75 years old who received an inactivated influenza vaccine.

This clonotype appeared many times. The genes are TRBV29-1 and TRBJ1-1; 10 bases align to TRBD1. This CDR3 comprises 15 residues. Trimming took 4 bases from V and 8 from J; bases not matched to a gene: 13. The germline V gene encodes CDR1 SQVTM and CDR2 ANQGSEA. In nucleotides, the CDR3 is TGCAGCGTTGCCCGCTCCGGGACAGGGGAACGAGAAGCTTTCTTT. Its protein is CSVARSGTGEREAFF.

This clonotype came up a few times. The V call is TRBV19, the J call TRBJ1-1; no clear D. Germline CDR1 is LNHDA and CDR2 is SQIVND (reference sequence). The V gene lost 6 bases and the J gene lost 2 bases, with 13 bases spanning the gap. This CDR3 spans 14 amino acids. CDR3 amino acids: CASREPVRNTEAFF. CDR3 bases: TGTGCCAGTAGGGAGCCTGTTAGAAACACTGAAGCTTTCTTT.

This clonotype was recorded many times. The chain employs TRBV28 and TRBJ1-1, with TRBD1 matching over 8 bases. The V and J ends lost 5 bases and 1 base, in that order; junction bases with no gene match: 3. Germline lookup yields CDR1 MDHEN and CDR2 SYDVKM. The CDR3 sequence is 14 residues long. The CDR3: CASSPGGRNTEAFF. The CDR3 coding sequence is TGTGCCAGCAGTCCAGGGGGCCGGAACACTGAAGCTTTCTTT.

For the CDR3, the DNA is TGTGCCAGCAGCCACGGAAATACAGGGAGGGGGGATGAAAAACTGTTTTTT. The encoded protein is CASSHGNTGRGDEKLFF. The rearrangement links TRBV4-2 to TRBJ1-4; D is possibly TRBD1 (6 bases). Trimming stripped 3 bases from V and 6 bases from J, with 20 bases between. The CDR3 contains 17 residues. Germline CDR1 LGHNA, CDR2 YNFKEQ.

The gene calls are TRBV5-1 and TRBJ1-4; no clear D gene. Germline-derived CDR1 and CDR2 are SGHRS and YFSETQ. This CDR3 contains 17 residues. The V end lost 4 bases, the J end lost 0 bases, and 16 bases lay between the germline ends. The CDR3 coding sequence is TGCGCCAGCAGCAAAAAACGGGGAAGGACAACTAATGAAAAACTGTTTTTT. Translated: CASSKKRGRTTNEKLFF. The full variable domain, rest sourced from reference TRBV5-1 and TRBJ1-4, is KAGVTQTPRYLIKTRGQQVTLSCSPISGHRSVSWYQQTPGQGLQFLFEYFSETQRNKGNFPGRFSGRQFSNSRSEMNVSTLELGDSALYLCASSKKRGRTTNEKLFFGSGTQLSVL.

This clonotype was seen at least ten times. The chain recombines TRBV20-1 with TRBJ2-3; TRBD2 aligns across 8 bases. Losses at the gene ends were 6 bases for V and 1 base for J; bases not matched to a gene: 3. The germline gives CDR1 DFQATT, CDR2 SNEGSKA (reference sequence). There are 13 residues in the CDR3. Written as DNA, the CDR3 is TGCAGTGCCCGTAGCGGGGGCACAGATACGCAGTATTTT. Protein product: CSARSGGTDTQYF.

The chain is built from TRBV5-1 and TRBJ2-7, with D perhaps matching TRBD2 (5 bases). This CDR3 contains 13 residues. Trimming left V 1 base short and J 3 bases short, with 8 bases between. CDR1 is SGHRS and CDR2 is YFSETQ in the germline V gene. The CDR3 protein is CASSLFEGYEQYF. The CDR3 DNA follows: TGCGCCAGCAGCTTGTTTGAGGGCTACGAGCAGTACTTC.

This clonotype was seen more than once but under ten times. This chain links TRBV6-1 with TRBJ1-6; D is possibly TRBD1 (5 bases). The CDR3 runs to 13 residues. The germline V and J ends were trimmed by 4 bases and 7 bases, with 8 bases remaining between them. Germline assignment: CDR1 MNHNS and CDR2 SASEGT. CDR3 residues: CASSGGWNSPLHF. The CDR3, as DNA: TGTGCCAGCAGTGGGGGGTGGAATTCACCCCTCCACTTT.

This clonotype was seen many times. The rearrangement joins TRBV7-9 to TRBJ2-7; D ambiguous. V lost 5 bases to trimming and J lost 4 bases, with 6 bases between them. The CDR3 extends over 11 amino acids. The germline CDR1 and CDR2 sequences are SEHNR and FQNEAQ (reference sequence). In DNA form, the CDR3 reads TGTGCCAGCAGCGCCGAATACGAGCAGTACTTC. Translation: CASSAEYEQYF.

The chain couples TRBV6-1 to TRBJ2-7; 13 bases fit TRBD2. Germline lookup yields CDR1 MNHNS and CDR2 SASEGT. The CDR3 has 16 residues. The V and J ends lost 5 bases and 1 base, in that order; junction bases with no gene match: 5. Here the CDR3 reads CASSRTGLAGSYEQYF. In nucleotides, the CDR3 is TGTGCCAGCAGTAGGACGGGACTAGCGGGGTCCTACGAGCAGTACTTC.

This clonotype was counted only a few times. The chain links TRBV24-1 to TRBJ2-7; 7 nucleotides match TRBD2. Unmatched junction bases numbered 9, after V lost 4 bases and J lost 4 bases. This CDR3 is built from 15 residues. Germline V CDR1 and CDR2: KGHDR, SFDVKD. CDR3 sequence reads: CATSDTSERGYEQYF. As DNA, the CDR3 is TGTGCCACCAGTGACACTAGCGAGAGGGGTTACGAGCAGTACTTC.

This clonotype was seen ten or more times. The V and J genes are TRBV7-2 and TRBJ2-7; 8 bases map to TRBD1. Losses at the gene ends were 1 base for V and 4 bases for J; bases not matched to a gene: 6. The CDR3 is 15 amino acids. Looked up from germline, CDR1 is SGHTA and CDR2 is FQGNSA. The CDR3 bases are TGTGCCAGCAGCTTAGAAGCAGGGGGCCTATACGAGCAGTACTTC. This gives the protein CASSLEAGGLYEQYF.

The chain joins TRBV20-1 to TRBJ2-1; 11 nucleotides agree with TRBD2. The CDR3 has 14 amino acids. The germline V gene encodes CDR1 DFQATT and CDR2 SNEGSKA (reference sequence). The J segment lost 2 bases and the V segment lost 5 bases, leaving 2 bases of the junction unmatched. CDR3 loop: CSAQGLAAYNEQFF. In DNA form, the CDR3 reads TGCAGTGCTCAGGGACTAGCGGCCTACAATGAGCAGTTCTTC.

This clonotype was observed a handful of times. This chain joins TRBV28 and TRBJ2-3; D possibly corresponds to TRBD2 (5 bases). The CDR3 spans 15 residues. V was trimmed by 10 bases and J by 1 base, leaving 18 bases between them. CDR1 MDHEN and CDR2 SYDVKM come from the germline V gene. CDR3 coding DNA: TGTGCCACCCATCCTGCGGCGGGCCGCACAGATACGCAGTATTTT. It encodes CATHPAAGRTDTQYF.

The chain uses TRBV7-9 and TRBJ2-1; D call uncertain. The CDR3 is 14 amino acids. The V and J ends lost 3 bases and 5 bases respectively, with 11 bases between them. Germline V gene data show CDR1 as SEHNR and CDR2 as FQNEAQ (reference sequence). CDR3 region: CASSFGASNNEQFF. CDR3 DNA sequence: TGTGCCAGCAGCTTCGGCGCATCAAACAATGAGCAGTTCTTC.

This clonotype was seen repeatedly, ten times or more. This chain connects TRBV11-2 to TRBJ2-1; TRBD2 aligns across 8 bases. CDR3 size: 15 residues. Germline V lookup: CDR1 SGHAT, CDR2 FQNNGV. Trimming at V came to 3 bases and at J to 8 bases, leaving 9 bases not matched to a gene. In nucleotides, the CDR3 is TGTGCCAGCAGCTTTTTCGCGGGGGGCCCAGATGAGCAGTTCTTC. Translated, it gives CASSFFAGGPDEQFF.

V and J are TRBV5-5 and TRBJ2-7, with D tentatively TRBD1 (5 bases). Germline assignment: CDR1 SGHKS and CDR2 YYEKEE (reference sequence). The CDR3 spans 15 residues. Trimming took off 4 bases at V and 3 bases at J, with 17 bases between the two ends. The CDR3: CASSLDRATFYEQYF. The CDR3, as DNA: TGTGCCAGCAGCCTCGACAGAGCAACCTTCTACGAGCAGTACTTC.

At least ten counts were recorded for this clonotype. V gene TRBV7-8 combines with J gene TRBJ1-5; TRBD1 matches 7 bases. The CDR3 runs to 16 residues. The junction had 9 bases not matched to a gene; V was cut back by 5 bases and J by 2 bases. Germline V CDR1 and CDR2: SGHVS, FQNEAQ. The CDR3 loop is CASSRNDRAGNQPQHF. The CDR3 nucleotides are TGTGCCAGCAGCCGGAACGACAGGGCTGGCAATCAGCCCCAGCATTTT.

This chain joins TRBV19 and TRBJ2-7, with D perhaps TRBD2 (5 bases). The V end lost 0 bases, the J end lost 4 bases, and 16 bases lay between the germline ends. CDR3 size: 16 residues. Germline assignment: CDR1 LNHDA and CDR2 SQIVND (reference sequence). The CDR3 is CASSIDAGRAEYEQYF. For the CDR3, the DNA is TGTGCCAGTAGTATAGACGCCGGACGAGCGGAATACGAGCAGTACTTC.

This clonotype turned up a few times. V gene TRBV20-1 combines with J gene TRBJ2-3; 10 nucleotides agree with TRBD2. The J segment lost 2 bases and the V segment lost 0 bases, leaving 11 bases of the junction unmatched. CDR1 is DFQATT, CDR2 SNEGSKA, per germline (reference sequence). The CDR3 contains 18 residues. The CDR3 reads CSARDLKASGGPTDTQYF. The CDR3 region has the DNA TGCAGTGCTAGAGATCTAAAGGCTAGCGGGGGACCCACAGATACGCAGTATTTT.

This sequence joins TRBV5-5 and TRBJ2-1, with no clear D. The germline CDR1 and CDR2 sequences are SGHKS and YYEKEE (reference sequence). V was clipped by 0 bases and J by 4 bases, with 17 bases between them. CDR3 length: 17 amino acids. The CDR3 nucleotides read TGTGCCAGCAGCTTGGAGGGCTTAGGGCCCCTTTACAATGAGCAGTTCTTC. Translated: CASSLEGLGPLYNEQFF. Variable domain in full (rest from reference TRBV5-5 and TRBJ2-1): DAGVTQSPTHLIKTRGQQVTLRCSPISGHKSVSWYQQVLGQGPQFIFQYYEKEERGRGNFPDRFSARQFPNYSSELNVNALLLGDSALYLCASSLEGLGPLYNEQFFGPGTRLTVL.

This clonotype was counted ten times or more. The chain combines TRBV20-1 with TRBJ2-5; D is uncertain. The V end lost 3 bases, the J end lost 2 bases, and 7 bases lay between the germline ends. Germline values: CDR1 DFQATT, CDR2 SNEGSKA (reference sequence). CDR3 length: 12 amino acids. CDR3 nucleotides: TGCAGTGCTAGTGGCAGACAAGAGACCCAGTACTTC. This encodes CSASGRQETQYF.

V and J are TRBV4-1 and TRBJ1-6; D is possibly TRBD1 (6 bases). CDR1 MGHRA and CDR2 YSYEKL come from the germline V gene. The germline V and J ends were trimmed by 0 bases and 8 bases, with 17 bases remaining between them. This CDR3 region has 17 residues. The DNA of the CDR3 is TGCGCCAGCAGCCAAGAGGGACACCATAGGTCAGATTCACCCCTCCACTTT. Translated, it gives CASSQEGHHRSDSPLHF.

This clonotype was detected only a few times. The gene calls are TRBV11-1 and TRBJ1-2; D remains unclear. Germline assignment: CDR1 SGHAT and CDR2 FQDESV (reference sequence). V was clipped by 2 bases and J by 7 bases, with 26 bases between them. The CDR3 is 18 residues long. This CDR3 reads CASSLKLAFDKDFTGYTF. In DNA form, the CDR3 reads TGTGCCAGCAGCTTAAAATTGGCTTTCGACAAGGACTTTACTGGCTACACCTTC.

The CDR3, as DNA: TGTGCCAGCATCGGAGGGGCTAACTATGGCTACACCTTC. This codes for CASIGGANYGYTF. The chain couples TRBV6-6 to TRBJ1-2; D possibly corresponds to TRBD1 (5 bases). The CDR3 spans 13 residues. The germline CDR1 and CDR2 sequences are MNHNY and SVGAGI (reference sequence). V was clipped by 7 bases and J by 0 bases, with 9 bases between them.

This clonotype was seen only a few times. The chain recombines TRBV28 with TRBJ2-5; D tentatively reads TRBD1 or TRBD2 (5 bases each). V was clipped by 6 bases and J by 4 bases, with 15 bases between them. Germline V lookup: CDR1 MDHEN, CDR2 SYDVKM. This CDR3 has 14 residues. The CDR3 DNA is TGTGCCAGCAGCCGCCCCGGGACGGGAGAGACCCAGTACTTC. Protein: CASSRPGTGETQYF.

V gene TRBV2 combines with J gene TRBJ2-5, with 9 bases that match TRBD1. Trimming cost V 6 bases and J 0 bases; bases outside gene matches: 5. There are 15 residues in the CDR3. Germline loops: CDR1 SNHLY, CDR2 FYNNEI. The chain's CDR3 is CASSRDRVNQETQYF. In DNA, the CDR3 is TGTGCCAGCAGCCGGGACAGGGTTAACCAAGAGACCCAGTACTTC.